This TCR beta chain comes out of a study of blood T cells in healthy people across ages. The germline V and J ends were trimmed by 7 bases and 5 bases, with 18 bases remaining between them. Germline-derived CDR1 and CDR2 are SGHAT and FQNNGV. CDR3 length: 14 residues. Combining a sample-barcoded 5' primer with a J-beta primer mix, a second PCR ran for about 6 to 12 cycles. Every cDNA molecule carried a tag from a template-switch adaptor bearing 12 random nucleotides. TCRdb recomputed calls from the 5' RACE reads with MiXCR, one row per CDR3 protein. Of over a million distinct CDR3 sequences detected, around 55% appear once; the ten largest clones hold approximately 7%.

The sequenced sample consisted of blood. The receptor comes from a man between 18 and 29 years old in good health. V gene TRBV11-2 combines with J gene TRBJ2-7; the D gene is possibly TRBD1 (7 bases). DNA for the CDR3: TGTGCCAGCAAAGGGGGCGGGGAGAAAGACGAGCAGTACTTC. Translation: CASKGGGEKDEQYF.